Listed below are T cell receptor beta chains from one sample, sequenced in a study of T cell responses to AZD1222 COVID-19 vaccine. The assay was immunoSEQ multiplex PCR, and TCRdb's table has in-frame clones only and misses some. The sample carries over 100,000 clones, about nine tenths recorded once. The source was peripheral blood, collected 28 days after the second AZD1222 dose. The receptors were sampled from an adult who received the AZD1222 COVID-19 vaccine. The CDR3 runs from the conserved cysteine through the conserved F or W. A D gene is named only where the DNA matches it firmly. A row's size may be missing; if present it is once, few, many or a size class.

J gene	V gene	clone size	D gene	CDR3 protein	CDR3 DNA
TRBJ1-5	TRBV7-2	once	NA	CASSLRAGQFQHF	TGTGCCAGCAGCTTAAGGGCCGGACAGTTCCAGCATTTT
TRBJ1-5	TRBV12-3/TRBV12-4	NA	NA	CASSFQGNQPQHF	TGTGCCAGCAGTTTCCAGGGGAATCAGCCCCAGCATTTT
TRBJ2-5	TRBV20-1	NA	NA	CSAGSQETQYF	TGCAGTGCCGGGTCGCAAGAGACCCAGTACTTC
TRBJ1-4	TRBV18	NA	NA	CASSLRRGKSEKLFF	TGTGCCAGCTCTCTACGGAGGGGGAAGAGTGAAAAACTGTTTTTT
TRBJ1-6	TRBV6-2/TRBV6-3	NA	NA	CASSRLLVGPLHF	TGTGCCAGCAGTCGACTCCTCGTAGGACCCCTCCACTTT
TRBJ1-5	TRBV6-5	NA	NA	CASTPAGNQPQHF	TGTGCCAGCACTCCGGCAGGGAATCAGCCCCAGCATTTT
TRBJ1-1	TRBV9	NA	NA	CASSVGGVGAFTEAFF	TGTGCCAGCAGCGTAGGTGGGGTGGGCGCTTTTACTGAAGCTTTCTTT
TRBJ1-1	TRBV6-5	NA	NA	CASSNLTPEAFF	TGTGCCAGCAGCAACCTTACCCCCGAGGCTTTCTTT
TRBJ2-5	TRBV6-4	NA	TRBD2	CASSSGIGTSGLERQETQYF	TGTGCCAGCAGTTCAGGGATTGGGACTAGCGGGCTAGAGCGCCAGGAGACCCAGTACTTC
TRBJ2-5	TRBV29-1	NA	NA	CSVGANFKETQYF	TGCAGCGTTGGGGCGAACTTCAAAGAGACCCAGTACTTC
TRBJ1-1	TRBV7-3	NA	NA	CASSLSDSSGAFF	TGTGCCAGCAGCTTAAGTGACTCGTCGGGGGCTTTCTTT
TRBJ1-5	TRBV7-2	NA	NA	CASSLVVSESNQPQHF	TGTGCCAGCAGCTTAGTTGTGTCAGAGAGCAATCAGCCCCAGCATTTT
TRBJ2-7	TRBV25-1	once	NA	CATETETYEQYF	TGTGCCACCGAAACAGAGACCTACGAGCAGTACTTC
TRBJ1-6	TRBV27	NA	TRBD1	CASSPDRGSDNSPLHF	TGTGCCAGCAGTCCGGACAGGGGCTCGGATAATTCACCCCTCCACTTT
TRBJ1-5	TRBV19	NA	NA	CASSTQGGNQPQHF	TGTGCCAGTAGTACGCAGGGTGGGAATCAGCCCCAGCATTTT
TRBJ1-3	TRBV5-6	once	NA	CASSLRTGRGNTIYF	TGTGCCAGCAGCTTGCGAACAGGGCGCGGAAACACCATATATTTT
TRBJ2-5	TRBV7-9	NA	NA	CASSLVAGGPETQYF	TGTGCCAGCAGCTTAGTTGCCGGGGGACCAGAGACCCAGTACTTC
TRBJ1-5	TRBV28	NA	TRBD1	CAILRQGSNQPQHF	TGTGCCATCTTAAGACAGGGTAGCAATCAGCCCCAGCATTTT
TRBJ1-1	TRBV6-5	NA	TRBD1	CASSYSGTDEAFF	TGTGCCAGCAGTTACTCAGGGACAGACGAAGCTTTCTTT
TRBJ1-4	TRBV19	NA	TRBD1	CASSTGTGGEKLFF	TGTGCCAGTAGCACCGGGACAGGGGGCGAAAAACTGTTTTTT
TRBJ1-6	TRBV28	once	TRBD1	CASSSPHRGNNSPLHF	TGTGCCAGCAGTTCCCCGCACAGGGGAAATAATTCACCCCTCCACTTT
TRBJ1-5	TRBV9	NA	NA	CASSVGPDPRDQPQHF	TGTGCCAGCAGCGTAGGGCCTGACCCACGGGATCAGCCCCAGCATTTT
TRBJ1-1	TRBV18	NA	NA	CASSPGHPEAFF	TGTGCCAGCTCCCCAGGACACCCTGAAGCTTTCTTT
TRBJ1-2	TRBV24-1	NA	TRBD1	CATRGTGEDYGYTF	TGTGCCACCAGAGGGACAGGGGAGGACTATGGCTACACCTTC
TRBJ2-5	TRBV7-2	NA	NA	CASSPGGAGETQYF	TGTGCCAGCAGCCCAGGGGGGGCCGGAGAGACCCAGTACTTC
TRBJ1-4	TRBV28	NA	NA	CASSGAGEMEKLFF	TGTGCCAGCAGCGGCGCAGGGGAGATGGAAAAACTGTTTTTT
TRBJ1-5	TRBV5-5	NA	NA	CASSYRVGNQPQHF	TGTGCCAGCAGCTACAGGGTGGGCAATCAGCCCCAGCATTTT
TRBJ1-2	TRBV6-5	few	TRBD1	CASSLDRVGGYTF	TGTGCCAGCAGTTTGGACAGGGTCGGTGGCTACACCTTC
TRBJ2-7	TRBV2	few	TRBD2	CASSGSTSGKQYF	TGTGCCAGCAGCGGATCGACTAGCGGAAAGCAGTACTTC
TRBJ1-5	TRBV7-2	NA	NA	CASRPSGLNQPQHF	TGTGCCAGCAGACCTTCAGGGCTCAATCAGCCCCAGCATTTT
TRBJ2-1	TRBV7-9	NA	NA	CASSMRGGAYNEQFF	TGTGCCAGCAGTATGAGGGGCGGGGCCTACAATGAGCAGTTCTTC
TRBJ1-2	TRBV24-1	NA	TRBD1	CATSDPGQGIAGYTF	TGTGCCACCAGTGACCCGGGACAGGGGATCGCTGGCTACACCTTC